This T cell receptor beta chain came from a study of T-cell reconstitution after alpha-beta-depleted transplantation in children (dated by TCRdb to about 2016). Regarding the complete study: Using TCR repertoire profiling, the study quantitatively followed how T-cell immune reconstitution unfolded in children after TCRalphabeta/CD19-depleted allogeneic hematopoietic cell transplantation.

From cysteine to phenylalanine, the CDR3 is 16 amino acids long. Only CDR3 DNA is held: 48 bases, read in frame from base 1. From a lookup of the germline V gene, CDR1 and CDR2 are LGHNA and YNFKEQ. V lost 1 base and J lost 5 bases, and the count of bases not matched to a germline gene is 6. The library came from PCR. The sequencer was an Illumina HiSeq 2500. Molecular barcoding was employed in the preparation of TCR libraries, with unique molecular identifiers being used to normalize TCRbeta repertoire quantification. TCRdb's own reprocessing of the public reads used fastp at Q25 and MiXCR and kept productive beta chains. One record per CDR3 amino acid sequence lists the most common genes and DNA. For this sample the table gives about 610,000 distinct CDR3 sequences, of which roughly a tenth were detected only once. The ten largest clonotypes hold 3.5% to 5% of the sample. This clonotype showed up just a few times. This receptor's antigen is unknown. No much larger clonotype is one base removed from it; base qualities were not supplied.

This receptor chain uses TRBV4-2 and TRBJ2-2, and TRBD2 matches 8 of the central bases. This TCR came from a human donor who donated a stem cell graft to a child with acute myeloid leukemia. The input for sequencing was PBMCs from the stem cell graft donor, taken from the stem cell graft. DNA sequence: TGTGCCAGCAGCCAAGCGGGAACGGGAGGGACCGGGGAGCTGTTTTTT. Its protein product is CASSQAGTGGTGELFF.